The rows below give T cell receptor beta chains drawn from one sample of a study of blood T cell repertoires in COVID-19. This table comes from immunoSEQ multiplex PCR, and its TCRdb copy is limited to in-frame clones, with some not included. The sample has tens of thousands of clones; roughly 90% are singletons. The sequenced sample was peripheral blood. The source of these receptors is a man between 60 and 75 years old with active COVID-19. CDR3s include the opening cysteine and the closing phenylalanine or tryptophan. Fields, in order: V gene, J gene, D gene, clone size, CDR3 DNA, CDR3 protein. A D gene is named only where the DNA matches it firmly. Size values are once, few and many counts, or a class for expanded clones, and some rows have none.

>TRBV7-8|TRBJ1-5|TRBD1|.
TGTGCCAGCAGCCCCTTGACAGGGAACAGCAATCAGCCCCAGCATTTT
CASSPLTGNSNQPQHF
>TRBV2|TRBJ1-6|.|.
TGTGCCAGCAGTGGGCGCGGTTCACCCCTCCACTTT
CASSGRGSPLHF
>TRBV25-1|TRBJ1-1|.|.
TGTGCCAGCGGCACACCTAACGCGGGGGGAGAGGAAGCTTTCTTT
CASGTPNAGGEEAFF
>TRBV29-1|TRBJ2-3|.|.
TGCAGCGCGAGACGGCTCGGGGAACCCACAGATACGCAGTATTTT
CSARRLGEPTDTQYF
>TRBV10-3|TRBJ2-7|.|.
TGTGCCATCGGGCTCCCATCCTACGAGCAGTACTTC
CAIGLPSYEQYF
>TRBV10-3|TRBJ2-7|.|.
TGTGCCATCAGTGAGTTCCAAGGACAAGAGCAGTACTTC
CAISEFQGQEQYF
>TRBV12-2|TRBJ2-5|.|.
TGTGCAAGTCGCCGTCGACAGGAACCTCAAGAGACCCAGTACTTC
CASRRRQEPQETQYF
>TRBV6-5|TRBJ2-2|.|once
TGTGCCCTCCTGGGGGCTGAGAACACCGGGGAGCTGTTTTTT
CALLGAENTGELFF
>TRBV7-2|TRBJ2-5|TRBD1|.
TGTGCCAGCAGCCCTCAGGGGGCGGGGGAGACCCAGTACTTC
CASSPQGAGETQYF
>TRBV7-2|TRBJ2-7|TRBD2|.
TGTGCCAGCAGCTCGGGACTAGGGTTCTACGAGCAGTACTTC
CASSSGLGFYEQYF
>TRBV5-6|TRBJ2-1|TRBD1|.
TGTGCCAGCAGCTTCCGTGGACAGGGGTCCTACAATGAGCAGTTCTTC
CASSFRGQGSYNEQFF
>TRBV2|TRBJ2-7|.|.
TGTGCCAGCAGAAAGGGGGAGGGGTCCTACGAGCAGTACTTC
CASRKGEGSYEQYF
>TRBV4-1|TRBJ2-7|TRBD2|.
TGCGCCAGCAGCCAGCTCCTCCTAGCGGGAGGTCTTCCCGAGCAGTACTTC
CASSQLLLAGGLPEQYF
>TRBV5-1|TRBJ2-1|.|once
TGCGCCAGCAGCTCGACTCGGAACGATGAGCAGTTCTTC
CASSSTRNDEQFF
>TRBV21-1|TRBJ2-4|.|.
TGTGCCAGCAGCAAAGGCCCGAGGATTTCGCTAGCCAAAAACATTCAGTACTTC
CASSKGPRISLAKNIQYF
>TRBV19|TRBJ2-3|.|.
TGTGCCAGTAGCTCGGAGGGAAGAGGCACAGATACGCAGTATTTT
CASSSEGRGTDTQYF
>TRBV18|TRBJ2-3|.|.
TGTGCCAGCTCACCGGCGGGGGATACGCAGTATTTT
CASSPAGDTQYF
>TRBV6-2/TRBV6-3|TRBJ2-5|.|.
TGTGCCAGCAGCAACAGGGCTAAAGAGACCCAGTACTTC
CASSNRAKETQYF
>TRBV27|TRBJ2-1|TRBD1|.
TGTGCCAGCAGCGGGACAGGGCACTACAATGAGCAGTTCTTC
CASSGTGHYNEQFF
>TRBV5-1|TRBJ2-3|.|.
TGCGCCAGCAGCCCCGGACCCCAGGGGCACACAGATACGCAGTATTTT
CASSPGPQGHTDTQYF
>TRBV6-2/TRBV6-3|TRBJ2-7|.|few
TGTGCCAGCAGTTACTCGGCAGGGGCGGACTACGAGCAGTACTTC
CASSYSAGADYEQYF
>TRBV6-5|TRBJ1-2|.|.
TGTGCCAGCAGCCGACACCGGGAGGTCTACGGGGGCTACACCTTC
CASSRHREVYGGYTF
>TRBV5-5|TRBJ1-3|.|.
TGTGCCAGCAGCTTGCCTCAGGGCTCTGGAAACACCATATATTTT
CASSLPQGSGNTIYF
>TRBV19|TRBJ2-1|TRBD2|.
TGTGCCAGTGTTAGCGGGGATTCCTACAATGAGCAGTTCTTC
CASVSGDSYNEQFF
>TRBV10-3|TRBJ2-7|TRBD1|once
TGTGCCATCAGTGAGGGACAGGGGGCCCACGAGCAGTACTTC
CAISEGQGAHEQYF
>TRBV7-9|TRBJ2-7|TRBD2|.
TGTGCCAGCAGCCACCAGCGGGAGGGCCCCTACGAGCAGTACTTC
CASSHQREGPYEQYF
>TRBV19|TRBJ2-7|TRBD2|.
TGTGCCAGTAGTGCGGATCTAGCGGGAGTGGGTGAGCAGTACTTC
CASSADLAGVGEQYF
>TRBV12-5|TRBJ2-7|.|.
TGTGCTAGTGGTCCGGGTCTAGCAGCCTACGAGCAGTACTTC
CASGPGLAAYEQYF
>TRBV3-1/TRBV3-2|TRBJ2-7|.|once
TGTGCCAGCAGCCATTCACCGGGACTGTACTCCTACGAGCAGTACTTC
CASSHSPGLYSYEQYF
>TRBV7-9|TRBJ2-1|.|.
TGTGCCAGCAGCCCCACACCTTATAAAGGGAGCTCCTACAATGAGCAGTTCTTC
CASSPTPYKGSSYNEQFF
>TRBV5-6|TRBJ2-7|.|.
TGTGCCAGCAGCCCCGAAGGGGATTCCTACGAGCAGTACTTC
CASSPEGDSYEQYF
>TRBV6-5|TRBJ2-1|TRBD2|.
TGTGCCAGCGGCAGCGGGAGGCTCTCCTACAATGAGCAGTTCTTC
CASGSGRLSYNEQFF
>TRBV27|TRBJ2-5|TRBD2|.
TGTGCCAGCCGAATGACTAGCGGGAGAGTGGGGGAGACCCAGTACTTC
CASRMTSGRVGETQYF
>TRBV2|TRBJ2-7|TRBD2|few
TGTGCCAGCAGGCTACTAGCGGGAGGGTACGAGCAGTACTTC
CASRLLAGGYEQYF
>TRBV5-4|TRBJ2-6|.|.
TGTGCCAGCAGCTTGAGGGGCCCTGGGGCCAACGTCCTGACTTTC
CASSLRGPGANVLTF
>TRBV4-1|TRBJ2-7|.|once
TGCGCCAGCAGCCCGGAGAACTCCTACGAGCAGTACTTC
CASSPENSYEQYF
>TRBV4-1|TRBJ1-4|.|.
TGCGCCAGCAGCCAAGGGTCGGGGGGCCGTGCAACTAATGAAAAACTGTTTTTT
CASSQGSGGRATNEKLFF
>TRBV10-1|TRBJ2-1|.|.
TGCGCCAGCAGTGAAAATGGAGGGACCTACAATGAGCAGTTCTTC
CASSENGGTYNEQFF
>TRBV9|TRBJ2-3|.|.
TGTGCCAGCAACCGTGCCGACATCGGAACACCGCAGTATTTT
CASNRADIGTPQYF
>TRBV10-2|TRBJ2-3|TRBD2|.
TGCGCCAGCACCGGGGAGGGACTACCAGATACGCAGTATTTT
CASTGEGLPDTQYF
>TRBV9|TRBJ2-1|TRBD1|.
TGTGCCAGCAGCTTTACAGGGGATACTGAGCAGTTCTTC
CASSFTGDTEQFF
>TRBV4-2|TRBJ2-7|.|.
TGTGCCAGCAGCCAAGATTGGACAGTGGGCTACGAGCAGTACTTC
CASSQDWTVGYEQYF
>TRBV18|TRBJ2-1|TRBD2|.
TGTGCCAGCTCACCACCAGCGGGAGTGGGTGAGCAGTTCTTC
CASSPPAGVGEQFF
>TRBV6-1|TRBJ1-5|.|few
TGTGCCAGCAGTGAATCCGGGACAATTTATCAGCCCCAGCATTTT
CASSESGTIYQPQHF
>TRBV28|TRBJ1-4|.|.
TGTGCCAGCAGTTCCCCCGGTCTACGGGGTGAAAAACTGTTTTTT
CASSSPGLRGEKLFF
>TRBV2|TRBJ2-1|TRBD2|.
TGTGCCAGCAGTGCAACGAGGCTTACTAGCGGCAATGAGCAGTTCTTC
CASSATRLTSGNEQFF
>TRBV5-1|TRBJ2-2|.|.
TGCGCCAGCAGCTCGGACAGTTTCGGTCAGCTGAGGGGCGGGGAGCTGTTTTTT
CASSSDSFGQLRGGELFF
>TRBV2|TRBJ2-7|.|.
TGTGCCAGCAGGCTCAATCTACAGGGCTACGAGCAGTACTTC
CASRLNLQGYEQYF
>TRBV2|TRBJ2-1|TRBD2|.
TGTGCCAGCAGTGAGAGGGGTGGCGGACTAGCGATTGGGCAGTTCTTC
CASSERGGGLAIGQFF
>TRBV19|TRBJ1-1|TRBD1|once
TGTGCCAGTAGGCCGGGACAGGGTAACACTGAAGCTTTCTTT
CASRPGQGNTEAFF
>TRBV6-4|TRBJ2-2|TRBD2|.
TGTGCCAGGATGGGGCTTCTAGCGGGAGGGTCGGTCACCGGGGAGCTGTTTTTT
CARMGLLAGGSVTGELFF
>TRBV5-1|TRBJ2-1|TRBD2|.
TGCGCCAGCAGCAGTAATCCGGGACTAGCGGGAGCCTACAATGAGCAGTTCTTC
CASSSNPGLAGAYNEQFF
>TRBV7-2|TRBJ1-1|.|.
TGTGCCAGCAGCTACCACCAGGGTAACACTGAAGCTTTCTTT
CASSYHQGNTEAFF
>TRBV5-1|TRBJ2-7|.|.
TGCGCCAGCAGCATTACCGGGGGGCACTCCTACGAGCAGTACTTC
CASSITGGHSYEQYF
>TRBV3-1/TRBV3-2|TRBJ2-3|TRBD2|.
TGTGCCAGCAGCCAAAATGGACTAGCGGGAGATACGCAGTATTTT
CASSQNGLAGDTQYF
>TRBV7-9|TRBJ1-1|TRBD1|.
TGTGCCAGCAGCTTAGGGGAGGGACAGGGGGACACTGAAGCTTTCTTT
CASSLGEGQGDTEAFF
>TRBV5-1|TRBJ1-2|.|.
TGCGCCAGCAGCTTGGAGGGGGAAAGCTATGGCTACACCTTC
CASSLEGESYGYTF